This note documents a single TCR beta chain sequence. Its antigen is not known. The data derive from a study of OX40 agonist ivuxolimab in advanced cancers. Study context: Cancers in dose escalation were hepatocellular, melanoma, renal cell and head and neck. Broader study findings: Some patients who did not respond also had low normalized T-cell clonal expansion. Averaged across samples, CD8+ T cells carried more expanded clones than CD4+ did.

V was trimmed by 1 base and J by 4 bases, leaving 11 bases between them. Germline CDR1 LNHDA, CDR2 SQIVND (reference sequence). The CDR3 runs 15 residues. The table came from immunoSEQ multiplex PCR; TCRdb's copy has only in-frame clones and leaves some out. The data show 13,000 to 15,000 clones, roughly nine tenths seen once. The clonotype comes from an adult with an advanced solid tumor such as melanoma, head and neck, liver or kidney cancer. The gene calls are TRBV19 and TRBJ1-5, with TRBD1 as a possible D gene (6 bases). The specimen comprised CD4+ or CD8+ T cells sorted from blood, sampled in a trial of the OX40 agonist ivuxolimab. The CDR3 DNA reads TGTGCCAGTAGTATAGTGAGGGGGAATAATCAGCCCCAGCATTTT. Encoded protein: CASSIVRGNNQPQHF. The variable domain in full, with the rest retrieved from reference TRBV19 and TRBJ1-5, is DGGITQSPKYLFRKEGQNVTLSCEQNLNHDAMYWYRQDPGQGLRLIYYSQIVNDFQKGDIAEGYSVSREKKESFPLTVTSAQKNPTAFYLCASSIVRGNNQPQHFGDGTRLSIL.